The 7 T cell receptor beta chains presented below share a single source sample, sequenced in a study of shared clonotypes between healthy human individuals. TCRdb keeps only in-frame clones here, not all; method: immunoSEQ multiplex PCR. The data contain approximately 2.4 million clones, 90% to 97% of them singletons. Sequencing was performed on naive CD4+ T cells sorted from blood. Subset noted: CD45RA+ positively selected. The receptors stem from a man between 18 and 29 years old in good health.

J is TRBJ2-7 and V is TRBV6-1, with 11 bases that match TRBD2. J gave up 6 bases and V 6 bases, and 7 bases lay outside the gene matches. The CDR3 loop spans 14 amino acids. Germline-derived CDR1 and CDR2 are MNHNS and SASEGT. Here the CDR3 DNA reads TGTGCCAGCAGCGGGACTAGCGGAGTTCTCGAGCAGTACTTC. Its translation: CASSGTSGVLEQYF.

As for this clone: The same CDR3 also results from other DNA sequences found in this sample. This chain connects TRBV5-1 to TRBJ2-7; no definite D call. The CDR3 runs 13 residues. V shed 0 bases and J shed 3 bases, with 7 bases lying between them. In germline, CDR1 is SGHRS, CDR2 YFSETQ. CDR3 in DNA: TGCGCCAGCAGCTTGGTGCCAGACTACGAGCAGTACTTC. It encodes CASSLVPDYEQYF.

The V gene is TRBV5-1, the J gene TRBJ2-2; TRBD1 or TRBD2 may be the D gene (5 bases each). The germline gives CDR1 SGHRS, CDR2 YFSETQ. The CDR3 covers 15 residues. Between the trimmed V and J ends, which lost 4 bases and 0 bases, there was a span of 10 bases. CDR3 nucleotide sequence: TGCGCCAGCAGCGACCGGGGCGCGAACACCGGGGAGCTGTTTTTT. Protein sequence: CASSDRGANTGELFF.

The chain couples TRBV4-2 to TRBJ2-5, with 10 bases matching TRBD2. Germline trimming cut 4 bases from V and 5 bases from J; bases unmatched to any gene: 13. The CDR3 totals 17 residues. Germline V lookup: CDR1 LGHNA, CDR2 YNFKEQ. The DNA of the CDR3 is TGTGCCAGCAGCCTCGGGGAAGCTAGCGGGGGTCGGGAGACCCAGTACTTC. Its protein is CASSLGEASGGRETQYF.

The chain links TRBV28 to TRBJ2-3, with 12 bases identical to TRBD2. The V segment lost 4 bases and the J segment 4 bases; nucleotides outside the gene matches: 3. CDR1 is MDHEN and CDR2 is SYDVKM in the germline V gene. This CDR3 contains 15 residues. CDR3 sequence reads: CASSSASGGADTQYF. DNA of the CDR3: TGTGCCAGCAGTTCGGCTAGCGGGGGGGCAGATACGCAGTATTTT.

The CDR3 reads CASSRDTAGEQYF. CDR3 DNA: TGCGCCAGCAGTCGGGACACCGCCGGGGAGCAGTACTTC. V and J are TRBV5-1 and TRBJ2-7; perhaps TRBD1 as D (6 bases). Per the germline V gene, CDR1 is SGHRS and CDR2 is YFSETQ. The CDR3 extends over 13 amino acids. Trimming cost V 5 bases and J 7 bases, with 16 bases left between them.

The V and J genes are TRBV6-6 and TRBJ2-5, with 11 bases matching TRBD1. CDR1 and CDR2 (germline): MNHNY, SVGAGI (reference sequence). The V gene end was trimmed by 11 bases and the J gene end by 4 bases; junction bases not matched to a gene: 3. The CDR3 runs 12 residues. This CDR3 reads CAAGQGAETQYF. The CDR3 DNA follows: TGTGCCGCCGGACAGGGGGCAGAGACCCAGTACTTC.